This TCR beta chain was sequenced during a study of cytomegalovirus exposure and HLA in healthy donors. Whole-study results and caveats: When the data were analyzed later, several of the most significant clusters appeared to be linked to common viral pathogens.

This CDR3 is 14 amino acids long. The V end lost 6 bases, the J end lost 6 bases, and 12 bases lay between the germline ends. CDR1 and CDR2 from the germline V gene are MNHEY and SVGAGI. This clone showed up just a few times. Antigen unknown. A multiplex PCR was run with 60 Vbeta primers and 13 Jbeta primers. Measured with immunoSEQ multiplex PCR; TCRdb has only the in-frame clones, and not every one. Of roughly 120,000 clones in the sample, 76% were seen once. The source is a middle-aged man in good health and CMV-seronegative. The specimen sequenced was PBMCs. J is TRBJ1-6 and V is TRBV6-5; D is possibly TRBD1 (6 bases). Here the CDR3 DNA reads TGTGCCAGCAGCCAGACAGGAATTAATTCACCCCTCCACTTT. It specifies CASSQTGINSPLHF.